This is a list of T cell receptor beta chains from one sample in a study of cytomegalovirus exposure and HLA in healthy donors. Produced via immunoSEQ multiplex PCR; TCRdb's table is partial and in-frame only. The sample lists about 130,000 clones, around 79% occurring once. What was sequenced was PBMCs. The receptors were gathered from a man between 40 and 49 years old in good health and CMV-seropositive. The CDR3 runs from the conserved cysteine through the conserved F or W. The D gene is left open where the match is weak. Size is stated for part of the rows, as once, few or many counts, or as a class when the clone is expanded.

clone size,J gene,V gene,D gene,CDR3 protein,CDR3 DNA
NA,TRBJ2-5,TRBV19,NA,CASSRRWRETQYF,TGTGCCAGTAGCCGGCGGTGGCGGGAGACCCAGTACTTC
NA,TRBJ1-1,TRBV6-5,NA,CASWERGNTEAFF,TGTGCCAGCTGGGAGCGGGGGAACACTGAAGCTTTCTTT
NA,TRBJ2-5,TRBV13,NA,CASSKDRETQYF,TGTGCCAGCAGTAAAGATAGAGAGACCCAGTACTTC
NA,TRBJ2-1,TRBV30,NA,CAWSVPTGSYNEQFF,TGTGCCTGGAGTGTACCGACTGGCTCCTACAATGAGCAGTTCTTC
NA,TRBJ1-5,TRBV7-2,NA,CASSLDSQPQHF,TGTGCCAGCAGCTTAGATTCGCAGCCCCAGCATTTT
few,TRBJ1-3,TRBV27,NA,CASSPIGGNSGNTIYF,TGTGCCAGCAGTCCTATCGGGGGGAACTCTGGAAACACCATATATTTT
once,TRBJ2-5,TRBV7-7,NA,CASSLRSRETQYF,TGTGCTAGCAGCCTGAGAAGCAGGGAGACCCAGTACTTC
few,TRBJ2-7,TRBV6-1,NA,CASSDRTGNYEQYF,TGTGCCAGCAGTGACCGCACAGGAAACTACGAGCAGTACTTC
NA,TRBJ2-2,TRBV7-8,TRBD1,CASSFAGGTGELFF,TGTGCCAGCAGCTTCGCAGGGGGCACCGGGGAGCTGTTTTTT
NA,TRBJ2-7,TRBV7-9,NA,CSSSPPGDEQYF,TGTTCCAGCAGCCCCCCGGGAGACGAGCAGTACTTC
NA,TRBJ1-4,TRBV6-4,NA,CASSETSLNEKLFF,TGTGCCAGCAGTGAGACATCCCTTAATGAAAAACTGTTTTTT
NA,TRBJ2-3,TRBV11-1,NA,CASTPKGLRADTQYF,TGTGCCAGCACCCCGAAGGGGCTCCGGGCTGATACGCAGTATTTT
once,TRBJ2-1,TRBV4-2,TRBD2,CASSRRLAGGIRASYEQFF,TGTGCCAGCAGCCGCCGACTAGCGGGAGGAATAAGAGCGAGCTATGAGCAGTTCTTC
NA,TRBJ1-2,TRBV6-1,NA,CASSAGGDNYGYTF,TGTGCCAGCAGTGCAGGCGGGGATAACTATGGCTACACCTTC
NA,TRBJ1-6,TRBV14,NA,CASSQGHGSGSPLHF,TGTGCCAGCAGCCAGGGGCATGGTAGTGGTTCACCCCTCCACTTT
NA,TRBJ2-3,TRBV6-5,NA,CASSYGGRGADTQYF,TGTGCCAGCAGTTATGGAGGCAGGGGGGCAGATACGCAGTATTTT
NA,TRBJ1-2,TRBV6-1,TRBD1,CASSEGTGGGYTF,TGTGCCAGCAGTGAAGGGACAGGGGGGGGCTACACCTTC
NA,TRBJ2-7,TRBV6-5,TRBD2,CASSYSGRGPYEQYF,TGTGCCAGCAGTTACAGCGGGAGAGGGCCCTACGAGCAGTACTTC
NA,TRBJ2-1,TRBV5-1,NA,CASSPDAGAGVRIF,TGCGCCAGCAGCCCCGACGCGGGGGCGGGGGTCCGGATCTTC
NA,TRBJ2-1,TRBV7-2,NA,CASRSTGGSYNEQFF,TGTGCCAGCAGGAGTACCGGAGGCTCCTACAATGAGCAGTTCTTC
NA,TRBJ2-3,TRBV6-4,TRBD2,CASSELAGGPETQYF,TGTGCCAGCAGTGAACTAGCGGGAGGGCCGGAAACGCAGTATTTT
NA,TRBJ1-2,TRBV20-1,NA,CSAPHETRYTF,TGCAGTGCTCCGCATGAGACACGCTACACCTTC
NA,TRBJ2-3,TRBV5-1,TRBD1,CASSLAGTVRGDTQYF,TGCGCCAGCAGCTTGGCAGGGACAGTGAGAGGGGATACGCAGTATTTT
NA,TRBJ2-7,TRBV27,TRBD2,CASSPSGAGGYEQYF,TGTGCCAGCAGTCCCTCGGGAGCGGGAGGTTATGAGCAGTACTTC
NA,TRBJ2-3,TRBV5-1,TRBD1,CASSSTGGSDTQYF,TGCGCCAGCAGCTCGACAGGGGGCTCGGATACGCAGTATTTT
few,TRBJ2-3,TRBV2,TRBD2,CASSEWAGGGRDTQYF,TGTGCCAGCAGTGAATGGGCGGGAGGTGGGAGAGATACGCAGTATTTT
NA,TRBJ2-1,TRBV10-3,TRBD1,CAISAGQRNNEQFF,TGTGCCATCAGTGCGGGACAGCGGAACAATGAGCAGTTCTTC
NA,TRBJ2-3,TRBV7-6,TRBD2,CASSLGRETDTQYF,TGTGCCAGCAGCTTAGGGCGGGAGACAGATACGCAGTATTTT
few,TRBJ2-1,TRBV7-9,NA,CASSPPAGPYNEQFF,TGTGCCAGCAGCCCCCCGGCGGGACCCTACAATGAGCAGTTCTTC
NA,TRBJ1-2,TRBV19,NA,CASSIDPIDRRYTF,TGTGCCAGTAGTATAGATCCAATCGACAGACGCTACACCTTC
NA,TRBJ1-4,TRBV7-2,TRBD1,CASSFPTGGLSRSGLFF,TGTGCCAGCAGCTTCCCGACAGGGGGCCTCTCCCGAAGTGGACTGTTTTTT
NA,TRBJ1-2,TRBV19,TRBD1,CASSIRDSNYGYTF,TGTGCCAGTAGTATAAGGGACAGCAACTATGGCTACACCTTC
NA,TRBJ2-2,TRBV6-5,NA,CASSYTGVNGGELFF,TGTGCCAGCAGTTATACGGGGGTGAATGGCGGGGAGCTGTTTTTT
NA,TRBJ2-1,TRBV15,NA,CATSGSSYNEQFF,TGTGCCACCAGCGGGAGCTCCTACAATGAGCAGTTCTTC
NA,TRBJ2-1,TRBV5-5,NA,CASSRTESEQFF,TGTGCCAGCAGCCGAACAGAATCAGAGCAGTTCTTC
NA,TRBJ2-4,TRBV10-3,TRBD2,CAISEWSGRARDKNIQYF,TGTGCCATCAGTGAGTGGAGCGGGAGGGCCCGGGACAAAAACATTCAGTACTTC
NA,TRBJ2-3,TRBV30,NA,CAWRGGGFVITDTQYF,TGTGCCTGGAGGGGGGGAGGCTTTGTAATCACAGATACGCAGTATTTT
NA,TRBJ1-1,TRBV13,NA,CASSSVEAEAFF,TGTGCCAGCAGCTCAGTAGAGGCTGAAGCTTTCTTT
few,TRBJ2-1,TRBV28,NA,CASSSRVPRRNEQFF,TGTGCCAGCAGTTCGCGGGTCCCCCGGCGGAATGAGCAGTTCTTC
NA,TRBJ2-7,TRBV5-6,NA,CASSLAGGLPPYEQYF,TGTGCCAGCAGCTTGGCCGGGGGGCTCCCACCCTACGAGCAGTACTTC
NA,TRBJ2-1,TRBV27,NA,CASSFNREQFF,TGTGCCAGCAGTTTCAACAGGGAGCAGTTCTTC
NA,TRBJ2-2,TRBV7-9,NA,CASSPGTFNTGELFF,TGTGCCAGCAGCCCCGGGACTTTTAACACCGGGGAGCTGTTTTTT
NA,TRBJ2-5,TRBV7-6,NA,CASSHQETQYF,TGTGCCAGCAGCCATCAAGAGACCCAGTACTTC
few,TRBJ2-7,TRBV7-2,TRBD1,CASSLGSNRGVYEQYF,TGTGCCAGCAGCTTAGGCTCGAACAGGGGGGTTTACGAGCAGTACTTC
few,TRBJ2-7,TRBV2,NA,CASKNTGSIYEQYF,TGTGCCAGCAAAAACACAGGGAGCATCTACGAGCAGTACTTC
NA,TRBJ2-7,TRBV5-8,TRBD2,CASGRAGVTNEQYF,TGTGCCAGTGGACGCGCGGGAGTCACGAACGAGCAGTACTTC
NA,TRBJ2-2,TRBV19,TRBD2,CASSKQAGGDTGELFF,TGTGCCAGTAGTAAACAAGCGGGAGGGGACACCGGGGAGCTGTTTTTT
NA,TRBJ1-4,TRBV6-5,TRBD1,CASSYSTGATNEKLFF,TGTGCCAGCAGTTACTCGACAGGGGCAACTAATGAAAAACTGTTTTTT